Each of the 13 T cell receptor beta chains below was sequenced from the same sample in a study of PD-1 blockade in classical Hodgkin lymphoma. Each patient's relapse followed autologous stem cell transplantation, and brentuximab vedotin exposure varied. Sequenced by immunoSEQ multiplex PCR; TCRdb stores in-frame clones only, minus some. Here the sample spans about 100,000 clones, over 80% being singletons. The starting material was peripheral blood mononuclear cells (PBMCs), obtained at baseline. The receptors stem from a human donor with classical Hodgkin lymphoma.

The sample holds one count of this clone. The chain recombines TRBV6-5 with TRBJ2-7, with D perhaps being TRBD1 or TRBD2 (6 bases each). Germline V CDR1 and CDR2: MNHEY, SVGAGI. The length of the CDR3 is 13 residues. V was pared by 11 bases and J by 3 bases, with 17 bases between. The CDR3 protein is CAVRPGGSYEQYF. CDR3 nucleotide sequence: TGTGCCGTCAGGCCCGGGGGCAGCTACGAGCAGTACTTC.

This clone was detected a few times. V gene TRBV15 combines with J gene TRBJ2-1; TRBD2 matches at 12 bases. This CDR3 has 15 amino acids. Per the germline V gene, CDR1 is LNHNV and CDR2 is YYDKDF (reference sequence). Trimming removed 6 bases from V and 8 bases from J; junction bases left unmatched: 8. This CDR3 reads CATSPTSGSLDEQFF. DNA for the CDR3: TGTGCCACCAGTCCGACTAGCGGGAGTCTCGATGAGCAGTTCTTC.

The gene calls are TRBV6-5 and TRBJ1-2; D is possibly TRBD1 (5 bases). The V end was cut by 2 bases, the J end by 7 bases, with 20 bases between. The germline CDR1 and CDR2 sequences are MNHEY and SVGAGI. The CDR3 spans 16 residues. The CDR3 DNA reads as TGTGCCAGCAGTTACAACCGGGACCCCACCGGCACTGGCTACACCTTC. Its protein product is CASSYNRDPTGTGYTF.

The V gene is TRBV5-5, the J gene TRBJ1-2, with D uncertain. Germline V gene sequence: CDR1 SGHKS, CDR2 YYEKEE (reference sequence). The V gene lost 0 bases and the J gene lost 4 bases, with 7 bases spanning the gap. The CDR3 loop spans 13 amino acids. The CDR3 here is CASSLGGAYGYTF. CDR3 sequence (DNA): TGTGCCAGCAGCTTGGGAGGAGCCTATGGCTACACCTTC.

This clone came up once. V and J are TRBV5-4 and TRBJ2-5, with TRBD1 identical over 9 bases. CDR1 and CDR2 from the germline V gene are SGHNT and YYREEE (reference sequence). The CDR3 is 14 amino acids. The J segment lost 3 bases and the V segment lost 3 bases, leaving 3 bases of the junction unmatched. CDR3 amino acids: CASSYTGGEETQYF. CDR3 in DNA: TGTGCCAGCAGCTACACAGGGGGCGAAGAGACCCAGTACTTC.

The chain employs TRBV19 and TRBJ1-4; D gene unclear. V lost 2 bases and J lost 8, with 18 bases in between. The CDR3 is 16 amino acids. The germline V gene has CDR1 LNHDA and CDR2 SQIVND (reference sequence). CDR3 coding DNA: TGTGCCAGTAGTATATCGTTTCGGGGAGGAGGAGAAAAACTGTTTTTT. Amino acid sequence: CASSISFRGGGEKLFF.

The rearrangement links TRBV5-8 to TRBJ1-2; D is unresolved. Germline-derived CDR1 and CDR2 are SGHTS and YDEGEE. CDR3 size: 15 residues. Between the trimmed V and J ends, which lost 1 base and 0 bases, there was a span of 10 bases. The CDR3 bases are TGTGCCAGCAGCTTGTGGGAGTCCGCTAACTATGGCTACACCTTC. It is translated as CASSLWESANYGYTF.

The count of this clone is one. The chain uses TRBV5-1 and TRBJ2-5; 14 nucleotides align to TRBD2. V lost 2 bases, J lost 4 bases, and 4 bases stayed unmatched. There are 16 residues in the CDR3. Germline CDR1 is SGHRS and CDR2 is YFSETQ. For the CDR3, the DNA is TGCGCCAGCAGCTTAAAGGGACTAGCGGGAGTAGAGACCCAGTACTTC. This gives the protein CASSLKGLAGVETQYF.

The CDR3 spells CASSVQGGSTEAFF. For the CDR3, the DNA is TGTGCCAGCAGCGTACAGGGTGGGAGCACTGAAGCTTTCTTT. This chain joins TRBV9 and TRBJ1-1; D perhaps matches TRBD1 (5 bases). CDR3 length equals 14 residues. The V gene lost 1 base and the J gene lost 4 bases, with 11 bases spanning the gap. Germline CDR1 is SGDLS and CDR2 is YYNGEE.

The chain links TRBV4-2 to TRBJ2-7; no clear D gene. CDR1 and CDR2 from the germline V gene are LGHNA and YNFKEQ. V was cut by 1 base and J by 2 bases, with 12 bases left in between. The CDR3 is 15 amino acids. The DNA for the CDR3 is TGTGCCAGCAGCCAAGTAACAGTCGAACCCTACGAGCAGTACTTC. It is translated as CASSQVTVEPYEQYF.

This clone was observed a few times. The CDR3 is CASSLPGGAGETQYF. The CDR3 coding sequence is TGCGCCAGCAGCTTGCCAGGTGGAGCAGGGGAGACCCAGTACTTC. The chain has TRBV5-1 and TRBJ2-5, with D possibly matching TRBD1 (5 bases). The CDR3 runs 15 residues. Deletions cut 1 base from V and 5 bases from J, with 15 bases between. Germline V gene data show CDR1 as SGHRS and CDR2 as YFSETQ. The complete variable domain, with remaining parts taken from reference TRBV5-1 and TRBJ2-5, reads KAGVTQTPRYLIKTRGQQVTLSCSPISGHRSVSWYQQTPGQGLQFLFEYFSETQRNKGNFPGRFSGRQFSNSRSEMNVSTLELGDSALYLCASSLPGGAGETQYFGPGTRLLVL.

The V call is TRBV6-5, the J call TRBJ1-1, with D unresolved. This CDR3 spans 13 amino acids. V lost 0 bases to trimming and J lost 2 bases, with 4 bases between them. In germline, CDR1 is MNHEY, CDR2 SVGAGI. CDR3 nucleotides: TGTGCCAGCAGTTACTCTAGTAACACTGAAGCTTTCTTT. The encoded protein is CASSYSSNTEAFF.

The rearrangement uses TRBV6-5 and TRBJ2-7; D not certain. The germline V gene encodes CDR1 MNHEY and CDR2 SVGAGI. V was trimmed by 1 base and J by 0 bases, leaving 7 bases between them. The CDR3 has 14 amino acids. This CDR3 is CASSYYSRSYEQYF. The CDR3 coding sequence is TGTGCCAGCAGTTACTACTCCCGCTCCTACGAGCAGTACTTC.